What follows are 31 T cell receptor beta chains derived from one specimen sequenced in a study of CD8 T cells in ankylosing spondylitis. MiXCR was run by TCRdb on the 5' RACE reads, yielding one entry per CDR3 protein. The sample gives under 450,000 distinct CDR3 sequences, 20% of which show up once; roughly 13% is in the top ten. Input material: blood, either unsorted or a sorted T cell fraction (not recorded which). These receptor sequences come from a male donor with ankylosing spondylitis or in good health (not recorded which).

The chain couples TRBV27 to TRBJ2-3; 7 positions match TRBD1. The J segment lost 4 bases and the V segment lost 4 bases, leaving 2 bases of the junction unmatched. The CDR3 has 13 amino acids. Looked up from germline, CDR1 is MNHEY and CDR2 is SMNVEV (reference sequence). DNA of the CDR3: TGTGCCAGCAGTTCCGACAGGGCAGATACGCAGTATTTT. Its translation is CASSSDRADTQYF.

V and J are TRBV7-6 and TRBJ2-7, with D possibly being TRBD1 (5 bases). Germline-derived CDR1 and CDR2 are SGHVS and FNYEAQ. Between the trimmed V and J ends, which lost 6 bases and 0 bases, there was a span of 12 bases. This CDR3 region has 14 residues. The CDR3 protein is CASRPDSFSYEQYF. CDR3 nucleotides: TGTGCCAGCAGACCTGACAGTTTCTCCTACGAGCAGTACTTC.

This clonotype was observed a few times. The V and J genes are TRBV27 and TRBJ2-3; tentatively, D is TRBD1 (6 bases). The CDR3 covers 16 residues. V was pared by 6 bases and J by 2 bases, with 18 bases between. The germline V gene has CDR1 MNHEY and CDR2 SMNVEV (reference sequence). This CDR3 is CASRKGVGAPTDTQYF. The CDR3 nucleotides read TGTGCCAGCAGAAAGGGGGTGGGTGCCCCCACAGATACGCAGTATTTT.

The rearrangement joins TRBV3-1 to TRBJ1-1; D is undetermined. Looked up from germline, CDR1 is LGHDT and CDR2 is YNNKEL (reference sequence). V lost 5 bases and J lost 0, with 13 bases in between. The CDR3 runs 15 residues. The CDR3 DNA sequence: TGTGCCAGCAGCTTAACGGCATCCTTGAACACTGAAGCTTTCTTT. It codes for CASSLTASLNTEAFF.

This clonotype was observed a few times. V and J are TRBV6-1 and TRBJ2-5, with 8 bases fitting TRBD2. This CDR3 has 17 residues. The germline CDR1 and CDR2 sequences are MNHNS and SASEGT. Trimming took 6 bases from V and 1 from J; bases not matched to a gene: 13. DNA for the CDR3: TGTGCCAGCAGGAAATCCGAGCGGGGGCAGATCCAAGAGACCCAGTACTTC. Translated, it gives CASRKSERGQIQETQYF.

The table lists this clonotype with a few counts. The gene calls are TRBV6-1 and TRBJ2-7; 11 bases are shared with TRBD2. CDR1 is MNHNS and CDR2 is SASEGT in the germline V gene. This CDR3 is 16 amino acids long. The V and J ends lost 6 bases and 2 bases, in that order; junction bases with no gene match: 9. DNA for the CDR3: TGTGCCAGCAGGAAAATACTAGCGGGGGAACCCTACGAGCAGTACTTC. Protein sequence: CASRKILAGEPYEQYF.

This clonotype occurred a few times. The CDR3 loop reads CASSQTSGGTDTQYF. In DNA, the CDR3 is TGTGCCAGCAGCCAAACTAGCGGGGGAACAGATACGCAGTATTTT. The rearrangement uses TRBV4-2 and TRBJ2-3; 11 bases are a match to TRBD2. Per germline, CDR1 LGHNA and CDR2 YNFKEQ. The CDR3 has 15 amino acids. Losses at the gene ends were 2 bases for V and 3 bases for J; bases not matched to a gene: 1.

The genes are TRBV30 and TRBJ2-3; 10 nucleotides match TRBD2. The germline V gene encodes CDR1 GTSNPN and CDR2 SVGIG (reference sequence). The CDR3 spans 16 residues. The V gene end was trimmed by 6 bases and the J gene end by 3 bases; junction bases not matched to a gene: 12. The CDR3 sequence: CACTSGATLWTDTQYF. CDR3 coding DNA: TGTGCCTGCACTAGCGGGGCTACCCTTTGGACAGATACGCAGTATTTT.

The chain links TRBV11-2 to TRBJ2-5; D possibly uses TRBD1 or TRBD2 (5 bases each). V was trimmed by 1 base and J by 1 base, leaving 10 bases between them. CDR1 is SGHAT and CDR2 is FQNNGV in the germline V gene. CDR3 size: 15 residues. The CDR3 protein is CASSLGGSGQETQYF. The CDR3 DNA reads as TGTGCCAGCAGCTTAGGGGGGTCGGGCCAAGAGACCCAGTACTTC.

This clonotype was recorded a few times. The rearrangement uses TRBV6-5 and TRBJ2-3; D call uncertain. The V end lost 6 bases, the J end lost 9 bases, and 13 bases lay between the germline ends. Germline CDR1 MNHEY, CDR2 SVGAGI. The CDR3 has 12 residues. CDR3 in amino acids: CASRRPDATQYF. The CDR3 DNA is TGTGCCAGCAGACGACCGGATGCGACGCAGTATTTT.

This clonotype has more than one count but fewer than ten. The chain carries TRBV6-2 or TRBV6-3 and TRBJ1-1, with 11 bases fitting TRBD1. The V gene end was trimmed by 6 bases and the J gene end by 5 bases; junction bases not matched to a gene: 8. The CDR3 is 15 amino acids. Germline loops: CDR1 MNHEY, CDR2 SVGEGT. The DNA for the CDR3 is TGTGCCAGCAGAAACCGGACAGGGGGCTTGACTGAAGCTTTCTTT. It yields the protein CASRNRTGGLTEAFF.

The rearrangement joins TRBV6-5 to TRBJ2-1; tentatively, D is TRBD2 (6 bases). The V gene's germline CDR1 is MNHEY and CDR2 SVGAGI. The ends were cut back, 2 bases at V and 2 bases at J, with 16 bases in the middle. The CDR3 totals 17 residues. CDR3 region: CASSYEAGGSPYNEQFF. The CDR3 bases are TGTGCCAGCAGTTACGAGGCAGGAGGGAGCCCCTACAATGAGCAGTTCTTC.

This clonotype was counted a few times. This chain uses TRBV7-9 with TRBJ2-5; 8 nucleotides align to TRBD2. CDR3 size: 15 residues. Germline V CDR1 and CDR2: SEHNR, FQNEAQ (reference sequence). V trimming: 1 base; J trimming: 3 bases; junction bases outside the gene matches: 4. CDR3 DNA: TGTGCCAGCAGCTTAGTAGGTAGCGGGAAAGAGACCCAGTACTTC. Encoded protein: CASSLVGSGKETQYF.

This clonotype came up a few times. The genes are TRBV12-5 and TRBJ2-1; 9 bases line up with TRBD1. The CDR3 is 16 residues long. Germline V lookup: CDR1 LGHNT, CDR2 FRNRAP. Losses at the gene ends were 6 bases for V and 7 bases for J; bases not matched to a gene: 13. The CDR3 sequence is CASGPTYGQGINEQFF. As DNA, the CDR3 is TGTGCTAGTGGCCCGACCTACGGACAGGGGATTAATGAGCAGTTCTTC.

This clonotype was seen more than once but under ten times. J is TRBJ2-3 and V is TRBV20-1; D is uncertain. The CDR3 spans 13 residues. The germline V gene has CDR1 DFQATT and CDR2 SNEGSKA (reference sequence). Trimming pared 5 bases from V and 4 bases from J, leaving 13 bases between. The CDR3 protein is CSAYGPGADTQYF. CDR3 DNA sequence: TGCAGTGCTTACGGACCGGGTGCAGATACGCAGTATTTT.

This clonotype showed up just a few times. V is TRBV29-1 and J is TRBJ2-2; 9 bases line up with TRBD2. With V trimmed by 3 bases and J by 4 bases, 9 bases remained unmatched. CDR1 and CDR2 (germline): SQVTM, ANQGSEA. This CDR3 comprises 16 residues. CDR3 residues: CSVEVAGARATGELFF. The CDR3 nucleotides read TGCAGCGTTGAGGTAGCGGGGGCGCGAGCCACCGGGGAGCTGTTTTTT.

The chain is built from TRBV28 and TRBJ2-7, with D possibly TRBD1 on 5 matching bases. The germline CDR1 and CDR2 sequences are MDHEN and SYDVKM. The CDR3 covers 13 residues. V was shortened by 7 bases and J by 5 bases, with 15 bases between the two germline ends. CDR3 sequence reads: CASKGQGPDEQYF. The CDR3 DNA sequence: TGTGCCAGCAAAGGGCAGGGTCCGGACGAGCAGTACTTC.

This clonotype was observed a few times. The rearrangement uses TRBV4-2 and TRBJ1-1; unclear D gene. Germline V gene data show CDR1 as LGHNA and CDR2 as YNFKEQ. V dropped 1 base and J dropped 1 base, with 10 bases sitting between them. This CDR3 has 15 amino acids. The chain's CDR3 is CASSQAATTNTEAFF. CDR3 nucleotides: TGTGCCAGCAGCCAAGCGGCTACGACGAACACTGAAGCTTTCTTT.

This clonotype was seen only a few times. V gene TRBV2 combines with J gene TRBJ2-7; D uncertain. Germline V gives CDR1 SNHLY, CDR2 FYNNEI. V was trimmed by 3 bases and J by 2 bases, leaving 11 bases between them. The CDR3 is 14 residues long. CDR3 region: CASSDRTATYEQYF. DNA for the CDR3: TGTGCCAGCAGTGATCGGACGGCGACCTACGAGCAGTACTTC. Drawing the rest from reference TRBV2 and TRBJ2-7, the complete variable domain is EPEVTQTPSHQVTQMGQEVILRCVPISNHLYFYWYRQILGQKVEFLVSFYNNEISEKSEIFDDQFSVERPDGSNFTLKIRSTKLEDSAMYFCASSDRTATYEQYFGPGTRLTVT.

This clonotype was counted between two and nine times. The genes are TRBV5-1 and TRBJ2-7; TRBD1 matches 9 bases. The germline V gene encodes CDR1 SGHRS and CDR2 YFSETQ. The CDR3 loop spans 15 amino acids. Losses at the gene ends were 4 bases for V and 5 bases for J; bases not matched to a gene: 10. Written as DNA, the CDR3 is TGCGCCAGCAGCCGCCGGGACAGGGTTATGGACGAGCAGTACTTC. It translates to CASSRRDRVMDEQYF.

The genes are TRBV5-6 and TRBJ2-7; no clear D gene. The length of the CDR3 is 13 residues. V lost 4 bases to trimming and J lost 0 bases, with 8 bases between them. Germline values: CDR1 SGHDT, CDR2 YYEEEE. The CDR3 here is CASSRASSYEQYF. In DNA form, the CDR3 reads TGTGCCAGCAGCCGAGCTAGCTCCTACGAGCAGTACTTC.

V is TRBV12-3 or TRBV12-4 and J is TRBJ2-7; D tentatively fits TRBD1 or TRBD2 (5 bases each). Trimming removed 4 bases at V and 0 bases at J, with 22 bases between. This CDR3 has 18 residues. CDR3 amino acids: CASSSSGTYHQLSYEQYF. Written as DNA, the CDR3 is TGTGCCAGCAGTTCTTCCGGGACGTACCATCAACTCTCCTACGAGCAGTACTTC.

This clonotype has only a few counts. The rearrangement joins TRBV6-1 to TRBJ2-1, with 7 positions matching TRBD1. Losses at the gene ends were 6 bases for V and 0 bases for J; bases not matched to a gene: 8. Germline lookup yields CDR1 MNHNS and CDR2 SASEGT. The CDR3 length is 16 residues. Here the CDR3 reads CASRTGTVSSYNEQFF. The CDR3 coding sequence is TGTGCCAGCAGAACTGGGACAGTTTCCTCCTACAATGAGCAGTTCTTC.

This sequence joins TRBV10-3 and TRBJ1-6; 8 bases agree with TRBD1. CDR1 is ENHRY and CDR2 is SYGVKD in the germline V gene. The trim removed 2 bases at V and 9 bases at J, leaving 0 bases unmatched. There are 13 residues in the CDR3. CDR3 loop: CAISEGQGSPLHF. For the CDR3, the DNA is TGTGCCATCAGTGAGGGACAGGGTTCACCCCTCCACTTT.

CDR3 region: CASSLGLGRRPNTGELFF. CDR3 in DNA: TGTGCCAGCAGTTTAGGCCTCGGGAGACGCCCGAACACCGGGGAGCTGTTTTTT. The chain joins TRBV27 to TRBJ2-2; possibly TRBD2 for D (6 bases). The CDR3 is 18 amino acids. Germline CDR1 and CDR2: MNHEY and SMNVEV (reference sequence). V was clipped by 2 bases and J by 0 bases, with 16 bases between them.

The sample holds a few counts of this clonotype. The V and J genes are TRBV6-2 or TRBV6-3 and TRBJ2-7, with 10 bases matching TRBD2. The V gene end was trimmed by 6 bases and the J gene end by 2 bases; junction bases not matched to a gene: 4. There are 14 residues in the CDR3. The germline V gene encodes CDR1 MNHEY and CDR2 SVGEGT. CDR3 protein: CASSWSGGAYEQYF. The CDR3 DNA sequence: TGTGCCAGCAGCTGGAGCGGGGGGGCCTACGAGCAGTACTTC.

The chain recombines TRBV5-1 with TRBJ2-1; 10 bases align to TRBD1. V shed 4 bases, J shed 7 bases, and the junction held 8 bases outside the gene matches. The V gene's germline CDR1 is SGHRS and CDR2 YFSETQ. The CDR3 covers 15 residues. The chain's CDR3 is CASSPDRGSLNEQFF. For the CDR3, the DNA is TGCGCCAGCAGCCCGGACAGGGGGTCTTTGAATGAGCAGTTCTTC.

This chain links TRBV11-2 with TRBJ1-5; no clear D. V lost 6 bases and J lost 7, with 22 bases in between. From germline, CDR1 is SGHAT and CDR2 FQNNGV. The CDR3 covers 16 residues. The CDR3 bases are TGTGCCAGCAGTTTTGGTTCCGGGATGCAGGACCAGCCCCAGCATTTT. Its translation is CASSFGSGMQDQPQHF.

J is TRBJ2-7 and V is TRBV5-4; D is perhaps TRBD1 (6 bases). Per the germline V gene, CDR1 is SGHNT and CDR2 is YYREEE (reference sequence). The CDR3 covers 18 residues. Trimming removed 9 bases from V and 2 bases from J, with 30 bases in between. The CDR3 region is CAIGSKKDRSWITYEQYF. The CDR3 DNA is TGTGCCATCGGCTCCAAGAAGGACAGAAGCTGGATTACCTACGAGCAGTACTTC.

V usage is TRBV4-1 and J usage is TRBJ2-7; 9 bases line up with TRBD1. The CDR3 runs to 15 residues. The V segment lost 4 bases and the J segment 1 base; nucleotides outside the gene matches: 5. Germline assignment: CDR1 MGHRA and CDR2 YSYEKL. The CDR3 spells CASSRGTGPSYEQYF. CDR3 in DNA: TGCGCCAGCAGCCGGGGGACAGGGCCATCCTACGAGCAGTACTTC.

The J gene is TRBJ2-3, the V gene TRBV12-3 or TRBV12-4; 16 positions match TRBD2. J was trimmed by 3 bases and V by 3 bases; bases with no gene match: 0. The CDR3 extends over 16 amino acids. The DNA of the CDR3 is TGTGCCAGCAGTTTGGGACTAGCGGGGGGGACAGATACGCAGTATTTT. It translates to CASSLGLAGGTDTQYF.